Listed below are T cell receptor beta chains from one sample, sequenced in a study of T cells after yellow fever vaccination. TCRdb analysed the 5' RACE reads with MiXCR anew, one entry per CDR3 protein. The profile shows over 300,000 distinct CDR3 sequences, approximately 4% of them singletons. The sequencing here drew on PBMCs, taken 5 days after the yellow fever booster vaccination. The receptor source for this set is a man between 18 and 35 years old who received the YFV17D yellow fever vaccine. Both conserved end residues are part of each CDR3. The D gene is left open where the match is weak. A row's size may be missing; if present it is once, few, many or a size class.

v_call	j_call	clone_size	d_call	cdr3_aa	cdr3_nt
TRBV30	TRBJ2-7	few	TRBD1	CAWSKGQGSYEQYF	TGTGCCTGGAGTAAAGGACAGGGCTCCTACGAGCAGTACTTC
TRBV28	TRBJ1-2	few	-	CASSPLLRVGGYTF	TGTGCCAGCAGCCCCCTGCTCCGGGTAGGAGGCTACACCTTC
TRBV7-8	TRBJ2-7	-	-	CASRDGGTYEQYF	TGTGCCAGCCGGGACGGGGGAACCTACGAGCAGTACTTC
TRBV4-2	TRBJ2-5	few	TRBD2	CASSQDGTSGGEETQYF	TGTGCCAGCAGCCAAGATGGGACTAGCGGGGGGGAAGAGACCCAGTACTTC
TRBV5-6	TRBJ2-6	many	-	CASSFNSFSGANVLTF	TGTGCCAGCAGCTTTAACAGCTTCTCTGGGGCCAACGTCCTGACTTTC
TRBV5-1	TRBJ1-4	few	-	CASSLGPREKLFF	TGCGCCAGCAGCTTAGGTCCTCGGGAAAAACTGTTTTTT
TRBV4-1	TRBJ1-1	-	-	CASSRGPAGDTEAFF	TGCGCCAGCAGCAGAGGGCCCGCGGGGGACACTGAAGCTTTCTTT
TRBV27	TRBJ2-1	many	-	CASSLSPRGEQFF	TGTGCCAGCAGTTTATCGCCCCGGGGCGAGCAGTTCTTC
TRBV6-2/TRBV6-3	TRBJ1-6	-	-	CASSYRRGSPNSPLHF	TGTGCCAGCAGTTACAGAAGGGGCAGCCCCAATTCACCCCTCCACTTT
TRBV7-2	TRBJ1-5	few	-	CASSPEKLPNQPQHF	TGTGCCAGCAGCCCCGAGAAGCTCCCCAATCAGCCCCAGCATTTT
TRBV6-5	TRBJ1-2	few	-	CASSFYSGNGYTF	TGTGCCAGCAGTTTCTATTCAGGCAATGGCTACACCTTC
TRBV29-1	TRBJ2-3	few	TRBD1	CSVIFGTGADTQYF	TGCAGCGTCATCTTCGGGACAGGGGCAGATACGCAGTATTTT
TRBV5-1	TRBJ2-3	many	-	CASSPGSPDTQYF	TGCGCCAGCAGCCCCGGGTCCCCAGATACGCAGTATTTT
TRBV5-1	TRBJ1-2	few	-	CASRGIRTATNYGYTF	TGCGCCAGCAGGGGGATCAGAACAGCGACTAACTATGGCTACACCTTC
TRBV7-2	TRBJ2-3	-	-	CASSLVRRTSTDTQYF	TGTGCCAGCAGCTTAGTCCGGAGGACTAGCACAGATACGCAGTATTTT
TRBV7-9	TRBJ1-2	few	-	CASTRRGNGYTF	TGTGCCAGCACTAGAAGGGGGAATGGCTACACCTTC
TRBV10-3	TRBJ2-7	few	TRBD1	CAITQRGHEQYF	TGTGCCATCACCCAGAGGGGGCACGAGCAGTACTTC
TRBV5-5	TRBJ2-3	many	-	CASSFGLTDTQYF	TGTGCCAGCAGCTTCGGGCTCACAGATACGCAGTATTTT
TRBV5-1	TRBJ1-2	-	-	CASSRDGEGYTF	TGCGCCAGCAGCCGGGACGGTGAAGGCTACACCTTC
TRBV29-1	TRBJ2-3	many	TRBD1	CSVEDGLFQGTGMDTQYF	TGCAGCGTTGAAGATGGTCTCTTTCAAGGGACAGGGATGGATACGCAGTATTTT
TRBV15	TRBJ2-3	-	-	CATSRGGPGTQYF	TGTGCCACCAGCAGAGGGGGGCCAGGTACGCAGTATTTT
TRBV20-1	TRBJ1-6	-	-	CSARVTGAGNSPLHF	TGCAGTGCTAGAGTCACGGGTGCCGGTAATTCACCCCTCCACTTT
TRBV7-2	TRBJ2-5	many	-	CASSLRGGETQYF	TGTGCCAGCAGCTTACGAGGGGGAGAGACCCAGTACTTC
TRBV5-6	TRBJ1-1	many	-	CASLEGYGTPAEAFF	TGTGCCAGCTTGGAAGGGTACGGGACGCCGGCTGAAGCTTTCTTT
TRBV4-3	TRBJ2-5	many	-	CASSQVGGRDGETQYF	TGCGCCAGCAGCCAAGTTGGGGGGCGGGATGGAGAGACCCAGTACTTC
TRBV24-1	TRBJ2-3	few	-	CATSDTTRSADTQYF	TGTGCCACCAGTGACACGACTCGGAGTGCAGATACGCAGTATTTT
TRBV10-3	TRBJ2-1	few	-	CAISESYQGYNEQFF	TGTGCCATCAGTGAGTCGTATCAGGGCTACAATGAGCAGTTCTTC
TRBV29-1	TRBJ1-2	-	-	CSVIGYGALDYGYTF	TGCAGCGTGATAGGGTATGGGGCTTTGGACTATGGCTACACCTTC
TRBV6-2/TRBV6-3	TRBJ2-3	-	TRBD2	CASSYSTSGGPDTQYF	TGTGCCAGCAGTTACTCGACTAGCGGGGGACCAGATACGCAGTATTTT
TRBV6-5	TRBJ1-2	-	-	CASSYSSWGLDGYTF	TGTGCCAGCAGTTATTCCTCTTGGGGGTTAGATGGCTACACCTTC
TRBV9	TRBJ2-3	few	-	CASSAEGTDTQYF	TGTGCCAGCAGCGCCGAGGGGACAGATACGCAGTATTTT
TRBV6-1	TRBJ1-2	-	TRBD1	CASLRQGAGYTF	TGTGCCAGCCTGAGACAGGGGGCCGGCTACACCTTC
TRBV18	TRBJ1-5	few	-	CASSPNRGSDQPQHF	TGTGCCAGCTCACCTAACCGGGGTAGCGATCAGCCCCAGCATTTT
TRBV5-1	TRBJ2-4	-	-	CASSLTGEVDIQYF	TGCGCCAGCAGCTTGACAGGGGAGGTTGACATTCAGTACTTC
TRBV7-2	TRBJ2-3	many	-	CASSSAGWAGSSTDTQYF	TGTGCCAGCAGCTCCGCCGGTTGGGCAGGGTCGAGCACAGATACGCAGTATTTT
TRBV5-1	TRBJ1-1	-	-	CASSLGSGEAFF	TGCGCCAGCAGCTTGGGTTCCGGCGAAGCTTTCTTT
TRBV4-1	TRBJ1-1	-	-	CASSQSGGRNTEAFF	TGCGCCAGCAGCCAATCGGGGGGGAGGAACACTGAAGCTTTCTTT
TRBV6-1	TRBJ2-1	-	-	CASSAVAGPTYNEQFF	TGTGCCAGCAGCGCTGTGGCGGGGCCCACCTACAATGAGCAGTTCTTC
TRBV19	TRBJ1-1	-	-	CASSIVPGYTEAFF	TGTGCCAGTAGTATAGTTCCGGGCTACACTGAAGCTTTCTTT
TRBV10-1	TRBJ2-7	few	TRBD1	CASSDRPDRGPVFSYEQYF	TGCGCCAGCAGCGATAGACCGGACAGGGGACCCGTGTTCTCCTACGAGCAGTACTTC
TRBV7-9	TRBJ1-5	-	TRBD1	CASSAAGTGNQPQHF	TGTGCCAGCAGCGCGGCCGGGACAGGTAATCAGCCCCAGCATTTT
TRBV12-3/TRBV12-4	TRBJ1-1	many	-	CASSLGQRREAFF	TGTGCCAGCAGTCTAGGACAGCGTCGAGAAGCTTTCTTT
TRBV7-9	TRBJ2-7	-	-	CASSLGGGQGSPYEQYF	TGTGCCAGCAGCTTAGGGGGGGGGCAGGGTAGCCCCTACGAGCAGTACTTC
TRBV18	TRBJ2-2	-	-	CASSPEGHDPDTGELFF	TGTGCCAGCTCACCGGAGGGACACGACCCCGACACCGGGGAGCTGTTTTTT
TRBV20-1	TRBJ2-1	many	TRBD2	CSASGGNYNEQFF	TGCAGTGCTAGCGGGGGGAACTACAATGAGCAGTTCTTC
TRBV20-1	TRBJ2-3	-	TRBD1	CSARDPGGASDTQYF	TGCAGTGCTAGAGATCCAGGGGGCGCGTCCGATACGCAGTATTTT
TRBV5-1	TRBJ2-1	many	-	CASSFQGTNEQFF	TGCGCCAGCAGCTTTCAGGGCACGAATGAGCAGTTCTTC
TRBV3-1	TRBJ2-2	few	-	CASSKGHLGTGELFF	TGTGCCAGCAGCAAGGGACATTTGGGGACTGGGGAGCTGTTTTTT
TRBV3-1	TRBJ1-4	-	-	CASSSPGHNEKLFF	TGTGCCAGCAGCTCCCCGGGACATAATGAAAAACTGTTTTTT
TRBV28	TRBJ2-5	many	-	CASSSPNGETQYF	TGTGCCAGCAGCTCCCCGAACGGGGAGACCCAGTACTTC
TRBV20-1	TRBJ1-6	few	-	CSARTGNNSPLHF	TGCAGTGCTAGAACAGGGAATAATTCACCCCTCCACTTT
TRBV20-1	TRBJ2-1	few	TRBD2	CSATIGTSGGHEQFF	TGCAGTGCTACGATTGGGACTAGCGGGGGCCATGAGCAGTTCTTC
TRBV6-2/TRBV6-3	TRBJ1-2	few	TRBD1	CASSSGQGPLNYGYTF	TGTGCCAGCAGCTCGGGACAGGGACCTCTTAACTATGGCTACACCTTC